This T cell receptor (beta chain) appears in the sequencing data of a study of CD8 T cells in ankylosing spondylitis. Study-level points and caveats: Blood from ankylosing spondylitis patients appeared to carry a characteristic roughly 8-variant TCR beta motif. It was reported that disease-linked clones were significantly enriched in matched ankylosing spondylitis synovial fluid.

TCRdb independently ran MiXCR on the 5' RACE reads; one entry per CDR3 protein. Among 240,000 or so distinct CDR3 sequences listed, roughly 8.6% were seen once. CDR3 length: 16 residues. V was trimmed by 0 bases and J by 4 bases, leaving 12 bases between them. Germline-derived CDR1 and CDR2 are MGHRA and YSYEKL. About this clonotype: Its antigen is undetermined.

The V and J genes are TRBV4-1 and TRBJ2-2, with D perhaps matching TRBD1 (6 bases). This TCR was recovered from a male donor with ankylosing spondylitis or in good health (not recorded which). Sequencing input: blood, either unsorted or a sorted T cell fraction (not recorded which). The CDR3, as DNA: TGCGCCAGCAGCCAAGAAGCACAGGGCGGCACCGGGGAGCTGTTTTTT. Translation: CASSQEAQGGTGELFF.